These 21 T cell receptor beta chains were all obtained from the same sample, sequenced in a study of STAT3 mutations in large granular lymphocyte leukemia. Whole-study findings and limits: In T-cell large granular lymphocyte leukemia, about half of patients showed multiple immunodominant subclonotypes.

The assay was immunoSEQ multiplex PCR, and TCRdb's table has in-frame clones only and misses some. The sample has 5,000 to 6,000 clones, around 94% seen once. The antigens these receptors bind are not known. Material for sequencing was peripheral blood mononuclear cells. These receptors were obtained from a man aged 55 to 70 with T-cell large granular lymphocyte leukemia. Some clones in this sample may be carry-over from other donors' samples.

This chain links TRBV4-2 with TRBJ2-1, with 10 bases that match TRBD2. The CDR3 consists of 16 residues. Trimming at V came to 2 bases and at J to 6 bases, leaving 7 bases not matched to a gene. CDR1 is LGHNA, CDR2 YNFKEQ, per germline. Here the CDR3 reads CASSQLAGDVPNEQFF. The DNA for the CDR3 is TGTGCCAGCAGCCAACTAGCGGGAGACGTGCCCAATGAGCAGTTCTTC.

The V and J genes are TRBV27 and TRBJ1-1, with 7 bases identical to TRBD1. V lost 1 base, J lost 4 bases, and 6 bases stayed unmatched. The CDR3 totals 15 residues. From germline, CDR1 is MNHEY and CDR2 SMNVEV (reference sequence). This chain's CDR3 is CASSLWEGARTEAFF. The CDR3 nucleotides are TGTGCCAGCAGTTTATGGGAGGGGGCGCGCACTGAAGCTTTCTTT.

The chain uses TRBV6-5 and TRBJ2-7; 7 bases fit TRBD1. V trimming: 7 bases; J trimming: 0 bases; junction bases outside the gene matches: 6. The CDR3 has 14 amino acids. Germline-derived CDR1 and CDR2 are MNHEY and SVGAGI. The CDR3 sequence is CASTKTGISYEQYF. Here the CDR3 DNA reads TGTGCCAGCACTAAGACAGGGATCTCCTACGAGCAGTACTTC.

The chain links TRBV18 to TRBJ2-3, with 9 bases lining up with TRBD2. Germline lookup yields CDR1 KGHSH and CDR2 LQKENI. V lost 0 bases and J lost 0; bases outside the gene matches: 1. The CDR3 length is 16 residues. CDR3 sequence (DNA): TGTGCCAGCTCACCACCGGGACTAGCCAGCACAGATACGCAGTATTTT. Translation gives CASSPPGLASTDTQYF.

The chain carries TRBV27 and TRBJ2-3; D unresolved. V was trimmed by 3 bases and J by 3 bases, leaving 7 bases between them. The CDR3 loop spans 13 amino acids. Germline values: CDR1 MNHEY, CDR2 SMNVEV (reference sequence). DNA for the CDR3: TGTGCCAGCAGTTTCCTTGGGACAGATACGCAGTATTTT. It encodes CASSFLGTDTQYF.

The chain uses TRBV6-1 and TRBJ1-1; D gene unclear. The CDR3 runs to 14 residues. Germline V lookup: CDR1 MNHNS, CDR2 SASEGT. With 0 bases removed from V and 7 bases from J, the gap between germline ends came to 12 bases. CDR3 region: CASSEAAGSNEAFF. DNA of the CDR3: TGTGCCAGCAGTGAAGCGGCAGGTTCCAATGAAGCTTTCTTT.

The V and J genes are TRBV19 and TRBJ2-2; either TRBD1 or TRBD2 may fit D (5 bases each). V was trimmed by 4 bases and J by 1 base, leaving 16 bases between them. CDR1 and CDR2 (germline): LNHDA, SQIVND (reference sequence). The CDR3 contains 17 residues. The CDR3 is CASSNTAGTWNTGELFF. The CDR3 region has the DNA TGTGCCAGTAGTAACACCGCCGGGACCTGGAACACCGGGGAGCTGTTTTTT.

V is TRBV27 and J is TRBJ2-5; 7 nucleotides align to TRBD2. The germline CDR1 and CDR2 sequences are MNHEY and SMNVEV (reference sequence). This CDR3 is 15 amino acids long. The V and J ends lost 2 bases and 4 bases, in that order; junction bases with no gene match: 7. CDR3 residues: CASSLGLAEGETQYF. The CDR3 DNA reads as TGTGCCAGCAGTTTAGGGCTAGCGGAAGGAGAGACCCAGTACTTC.

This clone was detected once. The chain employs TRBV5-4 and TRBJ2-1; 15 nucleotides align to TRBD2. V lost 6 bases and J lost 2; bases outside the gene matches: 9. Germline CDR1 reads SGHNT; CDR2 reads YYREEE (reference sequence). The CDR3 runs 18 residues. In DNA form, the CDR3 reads TGTGCCAGCACTTTCGGGACTAGCGGGAGGAGTACCTACAATGAGCAGTTCTTC. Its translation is CASTFGTSGRSTYNEQFF.

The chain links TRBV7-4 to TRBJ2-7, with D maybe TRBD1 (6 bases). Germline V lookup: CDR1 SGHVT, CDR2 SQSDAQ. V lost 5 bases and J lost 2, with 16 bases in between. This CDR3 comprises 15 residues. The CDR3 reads CASSLGHHKPYEQYF. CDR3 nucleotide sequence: TGTGCCAGCAGCCTGGGACACCATAAACCCTACGAGCAGTACTTC.

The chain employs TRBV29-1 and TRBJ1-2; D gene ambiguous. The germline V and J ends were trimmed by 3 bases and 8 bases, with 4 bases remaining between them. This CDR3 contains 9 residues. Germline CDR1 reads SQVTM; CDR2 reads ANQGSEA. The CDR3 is CSVDRGYTF. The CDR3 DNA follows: TGCAGCGTTGACCGGGGCTACACCTTC.

The CDR3, as DNA: TGTGCCAGCAGGACTAATTTCGCCGGGGAGCTGTTTTTT. Its translation is CASRTNFAGELFF. V is TRBV6-5 and J is TRBJ2-2; D possibly corresponds to TRBD2 (5 bases). V was cut by 6 bases and J by 6 bases, with 11 bases left in between. The CDR3 has 13 amino acids. Germline CDR1 is MNHEY and CDR2 is SVGAGI.

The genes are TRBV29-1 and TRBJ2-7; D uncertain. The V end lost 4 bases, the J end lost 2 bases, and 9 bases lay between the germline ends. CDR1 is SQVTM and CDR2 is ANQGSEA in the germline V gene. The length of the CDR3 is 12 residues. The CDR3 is CSVGDTTYEQYF. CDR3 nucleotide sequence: TGCAGCGTTGGAGACACCACCTACGAGCAGTACTTC.

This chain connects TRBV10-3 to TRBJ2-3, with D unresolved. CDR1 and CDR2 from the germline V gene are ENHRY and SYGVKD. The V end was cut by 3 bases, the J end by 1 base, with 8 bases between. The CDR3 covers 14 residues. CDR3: CAISESKGTDTQYF. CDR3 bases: TGTGCCATCAGTGAAAGCAAGGGCACAGATACGCAGTATTTT.

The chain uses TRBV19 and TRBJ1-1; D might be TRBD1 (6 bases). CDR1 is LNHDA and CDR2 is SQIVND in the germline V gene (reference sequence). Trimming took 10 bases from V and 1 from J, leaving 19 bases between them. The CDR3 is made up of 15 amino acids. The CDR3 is CATLEGGAWNTEAFF. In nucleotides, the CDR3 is TGTGCCACCCTAGAGGGGGGAGCGTGGAACACTGAAGCTTTCTTT.

The CDR3 DNA reads TGCAGCGTTGAAGCCAACTATGGCTACACCTTC. It yields the protein CSVEANYGYTF. The chain joins TRBV29-1 to TRBJ1-2; no clear D gene. The length of the CDR3 is 11 residues. CDR1 is SQVTM, CDR2 ANQGSEA, per germline. With 1 base removed from V and 2 bases from J, the gap between germline ends came to 2 bases. Variable domain in full (rest from reference TRBV29-1 and TRBJ1-2): SAVISQKPSRDICQRGTSLTIQCQVDSQVTMMFWYRQQPGQSLTLIATANQGSEATYESGFVIDKFPISRPNLTFSTLTVSNMSPEDSSIYLCSVEANYGYTFGSGTRLTVV.

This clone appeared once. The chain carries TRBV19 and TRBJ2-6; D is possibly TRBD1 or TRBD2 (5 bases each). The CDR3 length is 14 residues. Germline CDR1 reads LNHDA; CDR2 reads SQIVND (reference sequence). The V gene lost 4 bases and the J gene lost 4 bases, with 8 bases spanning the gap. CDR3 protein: CASSRGAGANVLTF. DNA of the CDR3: TGTGCCAGTAGTAGAGGGGCGGGGGCCAACGTCCTGACTTTC. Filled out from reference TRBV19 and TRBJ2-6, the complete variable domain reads DGGITQSPKYLFRKEGQNVTLSCEQNLNHDAMYWYRQDPGQGLRLIYYSQIVNDFQKGDIAEGYSVSREKKESFPLTVTSAQKNPTAFYLCASSRGAGANVLTFGAGSRLTVL.

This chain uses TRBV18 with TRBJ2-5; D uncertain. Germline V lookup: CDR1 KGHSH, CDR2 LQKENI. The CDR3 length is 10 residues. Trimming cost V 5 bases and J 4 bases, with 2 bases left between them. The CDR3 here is CASSTETQYF. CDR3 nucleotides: TGTGCCAGCTCAACAGAGACCCAGTACTTC.

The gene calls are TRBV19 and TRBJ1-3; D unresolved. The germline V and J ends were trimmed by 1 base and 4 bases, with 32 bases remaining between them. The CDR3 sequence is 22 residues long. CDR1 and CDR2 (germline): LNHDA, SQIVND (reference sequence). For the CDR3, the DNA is TGTGCCAGTAGTATAGCTCTCCGGCCACCCCTGATTCAGAACCCGGGAGGAAACACCATATATTTT. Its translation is CASSIALRPPLIQNPGGNTIYF. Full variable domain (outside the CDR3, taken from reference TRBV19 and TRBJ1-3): DGGITQSPKYLFRKEGQNVTLSCEQNLNHDAMYWYRQDPGQGLRLIYYSQIVNDFQKGDIAEGYSVSREKKESFPLTVTSAQKNPTAFYLCASSIALRPPLIQNPGGNTIYFGEGSWLTVV.

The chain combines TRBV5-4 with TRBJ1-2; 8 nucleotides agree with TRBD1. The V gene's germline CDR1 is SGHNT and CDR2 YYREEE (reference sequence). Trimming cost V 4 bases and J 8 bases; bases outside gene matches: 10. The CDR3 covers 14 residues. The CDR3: CASSGGTGRTGYTF. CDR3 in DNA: TGTGCCAGCAGCGGTGGGACAGGCCGGACCGGCTACACCTTC.

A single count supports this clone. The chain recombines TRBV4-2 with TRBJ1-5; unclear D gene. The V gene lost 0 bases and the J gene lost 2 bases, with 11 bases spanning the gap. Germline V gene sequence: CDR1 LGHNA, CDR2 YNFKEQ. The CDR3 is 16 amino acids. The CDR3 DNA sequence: TGTGCCAGCAGCCAAGAGGGGTGGGGTGGCAATCAGCCCCAGCATTTT. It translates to CASSQEGWGGNQPQHF.